The 8 T cell receptor beta chains given below trace back to one sample, sequenced in a study of blood T cell repertoires in COVID-19. The assay was immunoSEQ multiplex PCR, and TCRdb's table has in-frame clones only and misses some. The data show some 80,000 clones, about four fifths seen once. The sample taken for sequencing was peripheral blood. The receptors derive from a woman older than 75 with active or convalescent COVID-19.

This chain links TRBV7-8 with TRBJ2-3; weak D call: TRBD1 (5 bases). The CDR3 spans 16 residues. From germline, CDR1 is SGHVS and CDR2 FQNEAQ. V dropped 1 base and J dropped 1 base, with 12 bases sitting between them. This chain's CDR3 is CASSLEAGQGTDTQYF. Here the CDR3 DNA reads TGTGCCAGCAGCTTAGAAGCAGGGCAGGGCACAGATACGCAGTATTTT.

The V and J genes are TRBV5-1 and TRBJ2-7; 9 positions agree with TRBD2. Germline CDR1 and CDR2: SGHRS and YFSETQ. This CDR3 comprises 12 residues. J lost 7 bases, V lost 7 bases, and 6 bases had no gene match. The CDR3 sequence: CASQRGVGEQYF. CDR3 nucleotide sequence: TGCGCCAGCCAGCGGGGGGTCGGGGAGCAGTACTTC.

This rearrangement joins TRBV5-1 to TRBJ1-1; D not resolved. Looked up from germline, CDR1 is SGHRS and CDR2 is YFSETQ. V lost 3 bases to trimming and J lost 3 bases, with 15 bases between them. The length of the CDR3 is 15 residues. The CDR3 nucleotides are TGCGCCAGCAGCTCCCTCGGCCCAGCGGACACTGAAGCTTTCTTT. As protein: CASSSLGPADTEAFF.

This sequence joins TRBV15 and TRBJ2-1, with 11 nucleotides matching TRBD2. With 4 bases clipped from V and 10 bases from J, the junction kept 6 bases outside the gene matches. This CDR3 contains 14 residues. CDR1 is LNHNV and CDR2 is YYDKDF in the germline V gene (reference sequence). The CDR3 here is CATSTPTSGTEQFF. CDR3 DNA sequence: TGTGCCACCAGCACTCCGACTAGCGGGACCGAGCAGTTCTTC.

In nucleotides, the CDR3 is TGTGCCAGCAGCCCGCAAGACGGGACTAGCGGGCACCCCCCAGATACGCAGTATTTT. The encoded protein is CASSPQDGTSGHPPDTQYF. This sequence joins TRBV9 and TRBJ2-3; TRBD2 aligns across 12 bases. The germline V gene encodes CDR1 SGDLS and CDR2 YYNGEE. The CDR3 extends over 19 amino acids. J gave up 4 bases and V 4 bases, and 16 bases lay outside the gene matches.

The chain's CDR3 is CASSSRASGGNEQFF. In DNA, the CDR3 is TGTGCCAGCAGCTCACGGGCTAGCGGGGGGAATGAGCAGTTCTTC. This rearrangement joins TRBV7-3 to TRBJ2-1, with 11 bases identical to TRBD2. CDR3 size: 15 residues. V was pared by 4 bases and J by 7 bases, with 6 bases of the junction left unmatched. Germline CDR1 is SGHTA and CDR2 is FQGTGA.

J is TRBJ2-4 and V is TRBV4-3, with D possibly being TRBD2 (6 bases). Germline CDR1 LGHNA, CDR2 YSLEER. Trimming removed 4 bases at V and 6 bases at J, with 16 bases between. The CDR3 extends over 15 amino acids. The CDR3: CASSLHGGAVNIQYF. Here the CDR3 DNA reads TGCGCCAGCAGCCTCCACGGAGGGGCAGTAAACATTCAGTACTTC.

This chain links TRBV7-3 with TRBJ2-1; the D gene is possibly TRBD2 (6 bases). Germline V gene sequence: CDR1 SGHTA, CDR2 FQGTGA. The CDR3 consists of 17 residues. V was shortened by 6 bases and J by 3 bases, with 21 bases between the two germline ends. The CDR3 sequence: CASSFNRRSTSYNEQFF. CDR3 sequence (DNA): TGTGCCAGCAGTTTTAACCGGCGGTCGACTAGCTACAATGAGCAGTTCTTC.